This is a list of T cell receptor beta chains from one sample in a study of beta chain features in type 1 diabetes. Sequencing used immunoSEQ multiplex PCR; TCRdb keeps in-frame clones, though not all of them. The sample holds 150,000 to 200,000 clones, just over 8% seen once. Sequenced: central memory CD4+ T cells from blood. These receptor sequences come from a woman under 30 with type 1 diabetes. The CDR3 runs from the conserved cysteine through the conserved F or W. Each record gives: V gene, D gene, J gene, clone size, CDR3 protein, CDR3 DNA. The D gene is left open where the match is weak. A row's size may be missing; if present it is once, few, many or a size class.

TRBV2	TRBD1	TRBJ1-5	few	CASRRTDRNRQPQHF	TGTGCCAGCAGACGAACGGACAGGAACCGTCAGCCCCAGCATTTT
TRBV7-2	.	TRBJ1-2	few	CASSLPDTGRGYTF	TGTGCCAGCAGCCTACCGGACACAGGACGTGGCTACACCTTC
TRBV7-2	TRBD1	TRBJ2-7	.	CASSPRQGGYEQYF	TGTGCCAGCAGCCCAAGACAGGGCGGCTACGAGCAGTACTTC
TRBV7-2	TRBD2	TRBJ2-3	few	CASSIAGLATSTDTQYF	TGTGCCAGCAGCATCGCGGGACTAGCGACTAGCACAGATACGCAGTATTTT
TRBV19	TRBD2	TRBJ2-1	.	CASNPQASGNNEQFF	TGTGCCAGTAACCCCCAGGCTAGCGGTAACAATGAGCAGTTCTTC
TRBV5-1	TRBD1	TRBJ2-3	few	CASSSDRASTDTQYF	TGCGCCAGCAGCTCTGACAGGGCTAGCACAGATACGCAGTATTTT
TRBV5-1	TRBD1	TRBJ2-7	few	CASSFGTGEREQYF	TGCGCCAGCAGCTTCGGGACAGGGGAACGCGAGCAGTACTTC
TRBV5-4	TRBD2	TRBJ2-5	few	CASSLAASGGVMQETQYF	TGTGCCAGCAGCTTGGCGGCTAGCGGGGGGGTAATGCAAGAGACCCAGTACTTC
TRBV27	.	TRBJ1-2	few	CASSFWGGYGYTF	TGTGCCAGCAGTTTTTGGGGGGGCTATGGCTACACCTTC
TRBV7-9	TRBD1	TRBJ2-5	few	CASSLSLGQVGETQYF	TGTGCCAGCAGCTTGTCCCTAGGACAGGTCGGAGAGACCCAGTACTTC
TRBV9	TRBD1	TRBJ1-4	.	CASSVTTGEGEKLFF	TGTGCCAGCAGCGTGACGACAGGGGAAGGAGAAAAACTGTTTTTT
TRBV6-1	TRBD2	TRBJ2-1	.	CAARRDYPQFF	TGTGCCGCTCGGCGGGACTACCCGCAGTTCTTC
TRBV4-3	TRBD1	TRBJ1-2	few	CASSHPGQGTGGYTF	TGCGCCAGCAGCCACCCGGGACAGGGGACCGGGGGCTACACCTTC
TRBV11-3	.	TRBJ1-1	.	CASSPLTGNTEAFF	TGTGCCAGCAGCCCACTGACTGGGAACACTGAAGCTTTCTTT
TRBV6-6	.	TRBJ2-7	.	CASIARGGAQQYF	TGTGCCAGCATAGCCAGGGGAGGGGCCCAGCAGTACTTC
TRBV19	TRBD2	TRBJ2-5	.	CASRPGLAGETQYF	TGTGCCAGTAGACCGGGACTAGCGGGAGAGACCCAGTACTTC
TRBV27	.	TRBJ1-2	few	CASSLSRPAYGYTF	TGTGCCAGCAGTTTATCGAGGCCGGCTTATGGCTACACCTTC
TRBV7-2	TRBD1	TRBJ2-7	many	CASSPGQGGYEQYF	TGTGCCAGCAGCCCGGGACAGGGTGGCTACGAGCAGTACTTC
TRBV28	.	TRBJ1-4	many	CASSFPGGGNEKLFF	TGTGCCAGCAGTTTCCCGGGGGGAGGGAACGAAAAACTGTTTTTT
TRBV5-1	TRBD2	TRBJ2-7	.	CASSLVAGGPYEQYF	TGCGCCAGCAGCTTGGTAGCGGGAGGCCCCTACGAGCAGTACTTC
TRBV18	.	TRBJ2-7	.	CASSPGLYEQYF	TGTGCCAGCTCACCGGGCCTTTACGAGCAGTACTTC
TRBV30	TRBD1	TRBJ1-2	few	CAWDRGRGWDYTF	TGTGCCTGGGACAGGGGGAGAGGTTGGGACTACACCTTC
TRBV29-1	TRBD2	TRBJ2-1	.	CSVPGTSVNEQFF	TGCAGCGTCCCCGGGACTAGCGTCAATGAGCAGTTCTTC
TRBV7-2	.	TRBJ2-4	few	CASSFTVRLADSAKNIQYF	TGTGCCAGCAGCTTCACCGTCCGATTAGCGGATTCAGCCAAAAACATTCAGTACTTC
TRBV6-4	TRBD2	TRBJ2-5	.	CASSPREGETQYF	TGTGCCAGCAGCCCCAGGGAGGGAGAGACCCAGTACTTC
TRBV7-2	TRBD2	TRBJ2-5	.	CASSLLGRAGETQYF	TGTGCCAGCAGCTTATTGGGGAGGGCCGGAGAGACCCAGTACTTC
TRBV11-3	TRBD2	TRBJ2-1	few	CASSFGLGNNEQFF	TGTGCCAGCAGCTTCGGACTAGGCAACAATGAGCAGTTCTTC
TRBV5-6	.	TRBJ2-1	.	CASSLDYSYNEQFF	TGTGCCAGCAGCTTGGATTACTCCTACAATGAGCAGTTCTTC
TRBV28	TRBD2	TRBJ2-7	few	CASSLLVGGYEQYF	TGTGCCAGCAGTTTATTAGTGGGAGGGTACGAGCAGTACTTC
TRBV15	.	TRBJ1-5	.	CATSRDRGGQPQHF	TGTGCCACCAGCAGAGATCGGGGGGGGCAGCCCCAGCATTTT
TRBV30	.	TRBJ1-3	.	CAYTTGAGNTIYF	TGTGCCTACACAACCGGGGCTGGAAACACCATATATTTT
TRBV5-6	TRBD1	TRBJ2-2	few	CASSLAGRGYTGELFF	TGTGCCAGCAGCTTGGCCGGCAGGGGGTATACCGGGGAGCTGTTTTTT
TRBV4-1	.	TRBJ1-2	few	CASSQGVSSGYTF	TGCGCCAGCAGCCAAGGGGTCAGTAGCGGCTACACCTTC
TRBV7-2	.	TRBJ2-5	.	CASSSPAEETQYF	TGTGCCAGCAGCTCACCAGCGGAAGAGACCCAGTACTTC
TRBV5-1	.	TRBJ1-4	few	CASNPGSATNEKLFF	TGCGCCAGCAATCCTGGGAGTGCAACTAATGAAAAACTGTTTTTT
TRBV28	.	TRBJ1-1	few	CASIRIGGGTEAFF	TGTGCCAGCATCCGGATCGGGGGTGGCACTGAAGCTTTCTTT
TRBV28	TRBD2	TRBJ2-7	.	CASSDPTSGGLSYEQYF	TGTGCCAGCAGCGACCCGACTAGCGGGGGCCTCTCCTACGAGCAGTACTTC
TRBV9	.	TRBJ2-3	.	CASSVVSAVTTDTQYF	TGTGCCAGCAGCGTAGTTTCGGCGGTTACCACAGATACGCAGTATTTT
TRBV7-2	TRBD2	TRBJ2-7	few	CASSLGSGDTYEQYF	TGTGCCAGCAGCTTAGGTAGCGGGGACACCTACGAGCAGTACTTC
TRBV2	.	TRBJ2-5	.	CASRGGRQETQYF	TGTGCCAGCAGAGGGGGAAGACAAGAGACCCAGTACTTC